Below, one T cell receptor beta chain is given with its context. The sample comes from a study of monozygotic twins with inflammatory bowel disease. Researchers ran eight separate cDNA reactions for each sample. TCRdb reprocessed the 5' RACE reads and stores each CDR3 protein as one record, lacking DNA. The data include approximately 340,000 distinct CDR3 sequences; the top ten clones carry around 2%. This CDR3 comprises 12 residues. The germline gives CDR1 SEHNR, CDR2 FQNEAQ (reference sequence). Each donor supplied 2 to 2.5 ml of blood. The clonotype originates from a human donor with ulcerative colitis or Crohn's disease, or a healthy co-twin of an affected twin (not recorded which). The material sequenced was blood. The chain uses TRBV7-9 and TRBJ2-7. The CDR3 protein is CASSLAGSFLYF.